This is a list of T cell receptor beta chains from one sample in a study of shared clonotypes between healthy human individuals. Repertoires were generated with immunoSEQ multiplex PCR, while TCRdb's copy carries only in-frame clones and drops some. Altogether approximately 980,000 clones are present, less than 85% being singletons, with the ten largest covering nearly 1.5%. Sequenced input: memory CD4+ T cells sorted from blood. The source is a man between 18 and 35 years old in good health. The conserved cysteine and the conserved F or W are not part of the CDR3 here. The D gene is left open where the match is weak.

J,D,V,CDR3
TRBJ2-5,NA,TRBV11-1,ASSLNLGRQETQY
TRBJ1-2,TRBD1,TRBV2,ASTADRVTGYT
TRBJ2-5,TRBD1,TRBV7-7,ASSLGGQVGQETQY
TRBJ1-5,NA,TRBV6-5,ASKTQVNSNQPQH
TRBJ2-7,NA,TRBV5-5,ASSLGPGQDEQY
TRBJ2-4,TRBD1,TRBV27,ASSLRGQGMVKNIQY
TRBJ2-6,NA,TRBV10-3,AISIDRPPGANVLT
TRBJ2-1,NA,TRBV11-3,ASSLSGQFYNEQF
TRBJ2-2,NA,TRBV9,ASSVEGLERELF
TRBJ1-1,NA,TRBV27,ATCQARNTEAF
TRBJ2-7,TRBD2,TRBV10-3,ATQTSGSYEQY
TRBJ2-7,NA,TRBV29-1,ASGFSTYEQY
TRBJ2-1,NA,TRBV11-3,ASSFRRGAYNEQF
TRBJ2-2,NA,TRBV27,ASSLWETGELF
TRBJ2-2,TRBD1,TRBV10-1,ASSSGTANTGELF
TRBJ2-3,NA,TRBV9,ASSPQDRFTDTQY
TRBJ1-2,NA,TRBV28,ASVGVDYGYT
TRBJ1-5,TRBD1,TRBV6-5,ASRTTGSNQPQH
TRBJ1-3,NA,TRBV30,AWSVQGGASGNAIY
TRBJ2-2,TRBD2,TRBV7-2,ASSTGLAGVRTGELF
TRBJ2-7,TRBD2,TRBV5-4,ASSLTSGALMHEQY
TRBJ2-7,NA,TRBV5-1,ASSSTPGNSYEQY
TRBJ2-5,TRBD2,TRBV11-2,ASSLHPAGQETQY
TRBJ2-1,TRBD2,TRBV6-6,ASSILAGGHNEQF
TRBJ2-1,NA,TRBV7-2,ASSFIAWDEQF
TRBJ2-2,NA,TRBV19,ASSKGTFSTGELF
TRBJ2-3,NA,TRBV19,ASTGGQNALSDTQY
TRBJ1-3,TRBD1,TRBV7-2,ASSTGGIGGNTIY
TRBJ1-1,NA,TRBV11-2,ASSLETLMNTEAF
TRBJ2-7,NA,TRBV14,ASSPLGQTYEQY
TRBJ2-7,NA,TRBV15,ATSRGAMYEQY
TRBJ2-5,NA,TRBV9,ASSVGGNAYQETQY
TRBJ1-1,NA,TRBV18,ASSPQITEAF
TRBJ1-4,NA,TRBV18,ASSPPSGYGEKLF
TRBJ2-1,NA,TRBV6-5,ASKGRTTSNEQF
TRBJ2-7,TRBD1,TRBV11-2,ASSLALGTGGLSEQY
TRBJ1-4,NA,TRBV10-3,AISATETNEKLF
TRBJ1-5,NA,TRBV12-5,ASGLNQPQH
TRBJ1-1,TRBD1,TRBV6-4,ASSSTGATEAF
TRBJ2-5,TRBD1,TRBV9,ASSLPRDRVKETQY
TRBJ2-7,NA,TRBV11-3,ASSPRFPYEQY
TRBJ2-5,NA,TRBV30,AWSETREGTQY
TRBJ1-1,NA,TRBV5-1,ASSAQGGTNTEAF
TRBJ2-5,NA,TRBV11-2,ASSPGETQY
TRBJ2-3,TRBD2,TRBV5-1,ASSGLGTSGGSYTQY
TRBJ1-1,TRBD1,TRBV6-1,ASSFRQGNTEAF
TRBJ2-2,NA,TRBV5-1,ASSLSGAGELF
TRBJ2-7,TRBD2,TRBV9,ASSSSGSSYEQY
TRBJ1-5,NA,TRBV15,ATSMPSAQPQH
TRBJ2-7,TRBD1,TRBV5-4,ASSWDRASEQY